The next 21 T cell receptor beta chains were all read from a single sample in a study of early T cells in non-severe SARS-CoV-2 infection. TCRdb analysed the 5' RACE reads with MiXCR anew, one entry per CDR3 protein. The sample includes some 42,000 distinct CDR3 sequences, around 6.3% seen only once; the top ten take roughly 8.2%. The material was whole blood, obtained at baseline. These receptors came from an adult who was a healthcare worker with PCR-confirmed SARS-CoV-2 infection or an uninfected control (not recorded which).

This clonotype has a count of ten or more. V and J are TRBV5-1 and TRBJ2-1; TRBD1 agrees at 8 bases. From germline, CDR1 is SGHRS and CDR2 YFSETQ. This CDR3 spans 17 amino acids. J gave up 1 base and V 1 base, and 7 bases lay outside the gene matches. This CDR3 reads CASSLPPGGISYNEQFF. The CDR3, as DNA: TGCGCCAGCAGCTTGCCCCCAGGGGGCATTTCCTACAATGAGCAGTTCTTC.

The chain uses TRBV9 and TRBJ2-7; D gene ambiguous. The CDR3 spans 13 residues. Germline lookup yields CDR1 SGDLS and CDR2 YYNGEE. The ends were cut back, 3 bases at V and 3 bases at J, with 10 bases in the middle. The CDR3: CASSATNSYEQYF. DNA of the CDR3: TGTGCCAGCAGCGCAACCAACAGCTACGAGCAGTACTTC.

This clonotype was counted ten times or more. This rearrangement joins TRBV3-1 to TRBJ2-7, with 10 positions matching TRBD1. This CDR3 is 15 amino acids long. The V and J ends lost 6 bases and 2 bases, in that order; junction bases with no gene match: 7. Germline loops: CDR1 LGHDT, CDR2 YNNKEL (reference sequence). The CDR3 DNA sequence: TGTGCCAGCAGTCCACGGGACAGGGGAACCTACGAGCAGTACTTC. This encodes CASSPRDRGTYEQYF.

The chain has TRBV12-3 or TRBV12-4 and TRBJ2-3; D call uncertain. Trimming pared 0 bases from V and 4 bases from J, leaving 2 bases between. The CDR3 has 12 amino acids. CDR3 region: CASSLAADTQYF. The CDR3 bases are TGTGCCAGCAGTTTAGCTGCAGATACGCAGTATTTT.

Ten or more counts support this clonotype. This chain joins TRBV12-3 or TRBV12-4 and TRBJ2-2; no firm D call. The length of the CDR3 is 14 residues. The V end lost 10 bases, the J end lost 0 bases, and 12 bases lay between the germline ends. This CDR3 reads CATKSQANTGELFF. The CDR3 bases are TGTGCCACCAAGTCCCAGGCGAACACCGGGGAGCTGTTTTTT.

This clonotype was counted at least ten times. The chain combines TRBV5-5 with TRBJ1-6, with 7 bases fitting TRBD1. V gave up 2 bases and J gave up 10 bases; unmatched junction bases: 9. Per the germline V gene, CDR1 is SGHKS and CDR2 is YYEKEE (reference sequence). The CDR3 spans 15 residues. CDR3 loop: CASSFSPTGQSPLHF. The DNA of the CDR3 is TGTGCCAGCAGCTTCTCCCCGACAGGGCAATCACCCCTCCACTTT.

In its sample, this clonotype was seen many times. The chain's CDR3 is CASSYINEQFF. The CDR3 nucleotides read TGTGCCAGCAGTTACATAAATGAGCAGTTCTTC. The chain has TRBV6-2 or TRBV6-3 and TRBJ2-1; no reliable D call. With 2 bases removed from V and 7 bases from J, the gap between germline ends came to 3 bases. The CDR3 runs 11 residues. The V gene's germline CDR1 is MNHEY and CDR2 SVGEGT.

This clonotype was seen a handful of times. This sequence joins TRBV7-2 and TRBJ2-3; 9 bases line up with TRBD2. Per germline, CDR1 SGHTA and CDR2 FQGNSA. After removal of 0 bases from V and 3 bases from J, the junction contained 7 bases not matched to a gene. The CDR3 is 17 amino acids. The CDR3 sequence: CASSLAVVSGGTDTQYF. The CDR3 region has the DNA TGTGCCAGCAGCTTAGCGGTTGTTAGCGGGGGAACAGATACGCAGTATTTT.

This clonotype was counted at least ten times. The chain is built from TRBV29-1 and TRBJ1-1; the D gene is possibly TRBD1 (5 bases). The ends were cut back, 7 bases at V and 8 bases at J, with 14 bases in the middle. The CDR3 sequence is 11 residues long. CDR1 is SQVTM and CDR2 is ANQGSEA in the germline V gene. The CDR3 bases are TGCAGCGCTCAGGGAGGGCGGGAAGCTTTCTTT. The encoded protein is CSAQGGREAFF.

This clonotype was recorded many times. The genes are TRBV13 and TRBJ1-1, with TRBD1 identical over 8 bases. CDR1 PRHDT and CDR2 FYEKMQ come from the germline V gene (reference sequence). This CDR3 contains 14 residues. V was pared by 3 bases and J by 5 bases, with 5 bases of the junction left unmatched. CDR3 DNA: TGTGCCAGCAGCTTCAGGACAGGGAGGACTGAAGCTTTCTTT. Protein product: CASSFRTGRTEAFF. The full variable domain, its missing parts supplied by reference TRBV13 and TRBJ1-1, is AAGVIQSPRHLIKEKRETATLKCYPIPRHDTVYWYQQGPGQDPQFLISFYEKMQSDKGSIPDRFSAQQFSDYHSELNMSSLELGDSALYFCASSFRTGRTEAFFGQGTRLTVV.

The chain combines TRBV29-1 with TRBJ1-1; TRBD1 agrees at 9 bases. This CDR3 is 12 amino acids long. Germline CDR1 and CDR2: SQVTM and ANQGSEA. V trimming: 7 bases; J trimming: 5 bases; junction bases outside the gene matches: 5. CDR3 DNA: TGCAGCGCCAACAGGGGGCAGACTGAAGCTTTCTTT. Amino acid sequence: CSANRGQTEAFF. The variable domain in full, completed from reference TRBV29-1 and TRBJ1-1, reads SAVISQKPSRDICQRGTSLTIQCQVDSQVTMMFWYRQQPGQSLTLIATANQGSEATYESGFVIDKFPISRPNLTFSTLTVSNMSPEDSSIYLCSANRGQTEAFFGQGTRLTVV.

This clonotype was picked up many times. The chain employs TRBV3-1 and TRBJ1-2, with D uncertain. The V and J ends lost 3 bases and 5 bases respectively, with 10 bases between them. The germline CDR1 and CDR2 sequences are LGHDT and YNNKEL (reference sequence). The CDR3 consists of 13 residues. The CDR3 loop is CASSHFPRYGYTF. DNA for the CDR3: TGTGCCAGCAGCCATTTTCCTCGGTATGGCTACACCTTC.

This clonotype has ten or more counts. The chain is built from TRBV12-3 or TRBV12-4 and TRBJ1-3, with D perhaps TRBD1 (5 bases). Trimming pared 3 bases from V and 5 bases from J, leaving 11 bases between. The CDR3 is made up of 14 amino acids. CDR3 nucleotide sequence: TGTGCCAGCAGTTTTGAGGGGTCTAGAAACACCATATATTTT. This gives the protein CASSFEGSRNTIYF.

This clonotype was detected ten times or more. The CDR3 spells CASSFIDWGPYGYTF. In DNA, the CDR3 is TGTGCCAGCAGCTTCATTGACTGGGGCCCTTATGGCTACACCTTC. V gene TRBV7-9 combines with J gene TRBJ1-2, with a possible D match to TRBD1 (5 bases). Trimming removed 3 bases from V and 5 bases from J, with 16 bases in between. The germline CDR1 and CDR2 sequences are SEHNR and FQNEAQ (reference sequence). The CDR3 length is 15 residues.

This chain links TRBV30 with TRBJ1-5; tentative D call: TRBD1 (6 bases). The ends were cut back, 4 bases at V and 4 bases at J, with 11 bases in the middle. This CDR3 spans 13 amino acids. Germline loops: CDR1 GTSNPN, CDR2 SVGIG (reference sequence). Written as DNA, the CDR3 is TGTGCCTGGAATGCAGGGGCAAATCAGCCCCAGCATTTT. It specifies CAWNAGANQPQHF.

In its sample, this clonotype was seen many times. V is TRBV30 and J is TRBJ2-5, with D perhaps matching TRBD2 (6 bases). Germline lookup yields CDR1 GTSNPN and CDR2 SVGIG (reference sequence). The CDR3 is made up of 15 amino acids. V shed 5 bases and J shed 3 bases, with 19 bases lying between them. The CDR3 region is CAWDSGLAFKETQYF. In DNA form, the CDR3 reads TGTGCCTGGGACTCGGGCCTAGCGTTTAAAGAGACCCAGTACTTC.

The V and J genes are TRBV11-2 and TRBJ1-3; D is unresolved. The ends were cut back, 2 bases at V and 1 base at J, with 6 bases in the middle. This CDR3 has 14 amino acids. From germline, CDR1 is SGHAT and CDR2 FQNNGV. CDR3 in amino acids: CASSLTASGNTIYF. The CDR3 bases are TGTGCCAGCAGCTTAACGGCTTCTGGAAACACCATATATTTT.

This clonotype was observed many times. This sequence joins TRBV18 and TRBJ2-7; weak D call: TRBD2 (6 bases). V lost 5 bases, J lost 4 bases, and 9 bases lay in between. The CDR3 is 12 amino acids. CDR1 and CDR2 (germline): KGHSH, LQKENI. CDR3 residues: CASSAGTYEQYF. CDR3 DNA sequence: TGTGCCAGCTCAGCGGGAACATACGAGCAGTACTTC. The full variable domain, rest sourced from reference TRBV18 and TRBJ2-7, is NAGVMQNPRHLVRRRGQEARLRCSPMKGHSHVYWYRQLPEEGLKFMVYLQKENIIDESGMPKERFSAEFPKEGPSILRIQQVVRGDSAAYFCASSAGTYEQYFGPGTRLTVT.

This chain connects TRBV12-3 or TRBV12-4 to TRBJ1-1; D not certain. CDR3 length: 14 residues. Trimming shortened V by 2 bases and J by 1 base, and 8 bases separated the two germline ends. In DNA, the CDR3 is TGTGCCAGCAGTTTATCGGGCGGGAACACTGAAGCTTTCTTT. It specifies CASSLSGGNTEAFF.

This clonotype was seen a handful of times. The gene calls are TRBV5-1 and TRBJ1-6; the D gene is possibly TRBD1 (5 bases). Trimming took off 1 base at V and 7 bases at J, with 9 bases between the two ends. Germline V lookup: CDR1 SGHRS, CDR2 YFSETQ. There are 14 residues in the CDR3. The CDR3 DNA is TGCGCCAGCAGCTTGTTACAGGAGAATTCACCCCTCCACTTT. Translation: CASSLLQENSPLHF. Using reference TRBV5-1 and TRBJ1-6 for the parts outside the CDR3, the full variable domain is KAGVTQTPRYLIKTRGQQVTLSCSPISGHRSVSWYQQTPGQGLQFLFEYFSETQRNKGNFPGRFSGRQFSNSRSEMNVSTLELGDSALYLCASSLLQENSPLHFGNGTRLTVT.

At least ten counts were recorded for this clonotype. The chain employs TRBV3-1 and TRBJ1-4; D perhaps matches TRBD1 (5 bases). The CDR3 extends over 16 amino acids. The V end was cut by 0 bases, the J end by 0 bases, with 8 bases between. Germline V gene lookup returns CDR1 LGHDT and CDR2 YNNKEL (reference sequence). The CDR3 here is CASSQDWGATNEKLFF. As DNA, the CDR3 is TGTGCCAGCAGCCAAGATTGGGGGGCAACTAATGAAAAACTGTTTTTT.